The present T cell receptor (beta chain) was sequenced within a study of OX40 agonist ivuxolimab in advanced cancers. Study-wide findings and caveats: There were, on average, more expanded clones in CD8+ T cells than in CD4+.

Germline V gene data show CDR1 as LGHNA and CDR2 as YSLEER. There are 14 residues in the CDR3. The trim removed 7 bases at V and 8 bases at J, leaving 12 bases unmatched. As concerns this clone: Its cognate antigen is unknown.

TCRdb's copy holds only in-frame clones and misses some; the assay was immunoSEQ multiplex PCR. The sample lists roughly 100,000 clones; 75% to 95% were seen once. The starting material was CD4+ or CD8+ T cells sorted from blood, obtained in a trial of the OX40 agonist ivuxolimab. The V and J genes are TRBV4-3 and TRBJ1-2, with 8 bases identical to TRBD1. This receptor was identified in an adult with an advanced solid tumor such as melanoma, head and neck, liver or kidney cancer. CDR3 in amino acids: CASTLQGVKEGYTF. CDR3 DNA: TGCGCCAGCACGCTACAGGGGGTAAAAGAAGGCTACACCTTC.